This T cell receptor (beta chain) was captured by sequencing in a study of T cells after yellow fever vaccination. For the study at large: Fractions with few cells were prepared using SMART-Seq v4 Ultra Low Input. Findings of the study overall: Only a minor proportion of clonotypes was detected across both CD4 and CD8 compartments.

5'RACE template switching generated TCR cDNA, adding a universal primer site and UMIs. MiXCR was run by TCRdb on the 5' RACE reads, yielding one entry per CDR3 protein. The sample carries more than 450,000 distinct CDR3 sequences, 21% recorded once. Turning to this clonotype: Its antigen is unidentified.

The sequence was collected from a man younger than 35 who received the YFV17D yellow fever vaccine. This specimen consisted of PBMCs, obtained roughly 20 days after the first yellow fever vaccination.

The CDR3 sequence: CASSLGTIQPQHF. The CDR3 DNA sequence: TGTGCCAGCAGTTTAGGAACAATTCAGCCCCAGCATTTT. The V and J genes are TRBV12-3 or TRBV12-4 and TRBJ1-5; D unclear. The germline V and J ends were trimmed by 1 base and 6 bases, with 7 bases remaining between them. The CDR3 runs 13 residues.